Sequencing of this TCR beta chain was carried out in a study of shared clonotypes between healthy human individuals. Whole-study findings and limits: Clonotype sharing among donors was expected to depend on sequencing depth.

V gave up 4 bases and J gave up 3 bases; unmatched junction bases: 4. This CDR3 is 14 amino acids long. CDR1 SGHNT and CDR2 YYREEE come from the germline V gene (reference sequence). The data were produced by immunoSEQ multiplex PCR, yet TCRdb's version contains in-frame clones alone and is incomplete. The repertoire holds about 470,000 clones, 79% seen once, with over 10% in the top ten. Worth noting for this clone: Its target is not known.

This rearrangement joins TRBV5-4 to TRBJ1-1, with 9 bases identical to TRBD1. This receptor was obtained from a woman in her 40s in good health. Some clones in this sample may be carry-over from other donors' samples. The sequencing input was PBMCs. As DNA, the CDR3 is TGTGCCAGCAGCAAGGGACAGGGCGACACTGAAGCTTTCTTT. It yields the protein CASSKGQGDTEAFF. The whole variable domain, remainder taken from reference TRBV5-4 and TRBJ1-1, is ETGVTQSPTHLIKTRGQQVTLRCSSQSGHNTVSWYQQALGQGPQFIFQYYREEENGRGNFPPRFSGLQFPNYSSELNVNALELDDSALYLCASSKGQGDTEAFFGQGTRLTVV.